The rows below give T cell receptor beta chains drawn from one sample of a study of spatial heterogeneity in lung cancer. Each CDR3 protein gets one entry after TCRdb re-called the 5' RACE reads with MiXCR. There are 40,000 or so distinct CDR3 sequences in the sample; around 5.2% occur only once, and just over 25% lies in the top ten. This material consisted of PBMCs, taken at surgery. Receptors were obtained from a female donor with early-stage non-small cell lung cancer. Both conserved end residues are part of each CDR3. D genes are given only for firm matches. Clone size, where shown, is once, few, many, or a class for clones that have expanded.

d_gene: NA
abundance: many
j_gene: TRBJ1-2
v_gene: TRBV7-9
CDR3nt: TGTGCCAGCAGCTTAGAAGGCTATGGCTACACCTTC
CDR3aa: CASSLEGYGYTF

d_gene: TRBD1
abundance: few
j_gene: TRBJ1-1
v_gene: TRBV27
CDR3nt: TGTGCCAGCAGTTTAGGGACAGGGGGCGACGCTGAAGCTTTCTTT
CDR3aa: CASSLGTGGDAEAFF

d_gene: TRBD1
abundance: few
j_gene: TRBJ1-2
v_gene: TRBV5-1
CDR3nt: TGCGCCAGCAGCACCCTAACAGGGGGCTCTTCTCATGGCTACACCTTC
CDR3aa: CASSTLTGGSSHGYTF

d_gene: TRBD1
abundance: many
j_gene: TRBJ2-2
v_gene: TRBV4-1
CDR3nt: TGCGCCAGCAGCCGGACAGGGACGAACACCGGGGAGCTGTTTTTT
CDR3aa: CASSRTGTNTGELFF

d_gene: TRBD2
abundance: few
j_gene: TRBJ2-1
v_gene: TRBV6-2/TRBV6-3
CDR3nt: TGTGCCAGCAGTCCACTAGCGGGGGGGCTCAGTGAGCAGTTCTTC
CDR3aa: CASSPLAGGLSEQFF

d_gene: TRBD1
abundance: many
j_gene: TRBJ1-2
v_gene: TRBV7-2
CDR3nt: TGTGCCAGCAGCTTAGATGGGACAGGGGGAGACTATGGCTACACCTTC
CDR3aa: CASSLDGTGGDYGYTF

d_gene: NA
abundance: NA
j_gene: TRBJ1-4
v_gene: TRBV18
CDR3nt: TGTGCCAGCTCACAACGGGGGGCGGCGGAAAATGAAAAACTGTTTTTT
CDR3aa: CASSQRGAAENEKLFF

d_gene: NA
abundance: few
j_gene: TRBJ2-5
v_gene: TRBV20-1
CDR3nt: TGCAGTGCTAGTAGCAAGGGGACCCAGTACTTC
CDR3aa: CSASSKGTQYF

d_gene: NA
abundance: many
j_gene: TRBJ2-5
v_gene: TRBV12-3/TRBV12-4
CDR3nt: TGTGCCAGCAGTAGCCGCCGGTACCAAGAGACCCAGTACTTC
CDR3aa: CASSSRRYQETQYF

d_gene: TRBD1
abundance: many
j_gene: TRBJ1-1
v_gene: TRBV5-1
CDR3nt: TGCGCCAGCAGCTACTGGACAGGGGGGGAAGCTTTCTTT
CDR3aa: CASSYWTGGEAFF

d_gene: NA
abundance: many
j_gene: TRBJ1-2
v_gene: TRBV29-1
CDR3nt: TGCAGCGTGACGGGGGCAGTAAATTATGGCTACACCTTC
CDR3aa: CSVTGAVNYGYTF

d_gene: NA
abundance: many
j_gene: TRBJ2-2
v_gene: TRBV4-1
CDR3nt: TGCGCCAGCAGCCAATTTGTTTCACTTATCACCGGGGAGCTGTTTTTT
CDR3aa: CASSQFVSLITGELFF

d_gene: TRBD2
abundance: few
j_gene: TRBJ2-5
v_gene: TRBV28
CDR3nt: TGTGCCAGCACCCCCGCCCAACGGGGGGGAGAGACCCAGTACTTC
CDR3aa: CASTPAQRGGETQYF

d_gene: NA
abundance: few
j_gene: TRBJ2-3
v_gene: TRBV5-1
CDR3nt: TGCGCCAGCAGCTTGGGGGGGCCAGATACGCAGTATTTT
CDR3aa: CASSLGGPDTQYF

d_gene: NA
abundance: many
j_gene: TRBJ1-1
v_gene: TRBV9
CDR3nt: TGTGCCAGCAGCGTAGCTCCGAACACTGAAGCTTTCTTT
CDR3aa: CASSVAPNTEAFF

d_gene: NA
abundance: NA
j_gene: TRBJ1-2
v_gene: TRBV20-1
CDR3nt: TGCAGTGCTCCTCAGGGAAGCTATGGCTACACCTTC
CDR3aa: CSAPQGSYGYTF

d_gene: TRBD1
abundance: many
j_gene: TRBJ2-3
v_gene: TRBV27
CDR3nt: TGTGCCAGCAGTTCCCGTCCCGGGACAGGGAGCACAGCTACGCAGTATTTT
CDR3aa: CASSSRPGTGSTATQYF

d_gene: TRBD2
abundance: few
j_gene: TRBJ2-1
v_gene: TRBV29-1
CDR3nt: TGCAGCGCAGGGGTAGCGGGGGGTTACAATGAGCAGTTCTTC
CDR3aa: CSAGVAGGYNEQFF

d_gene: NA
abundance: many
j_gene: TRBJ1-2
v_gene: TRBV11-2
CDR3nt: TGTGCCAGCACCATCGGACAGAACTATGGCTACACCTTC
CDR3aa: CASTIGQNYGYTF

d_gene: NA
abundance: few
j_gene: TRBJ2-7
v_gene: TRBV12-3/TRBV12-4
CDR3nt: TGTGCCAGCAGTTTAAGGAGGGGGTTGTACGAGCAGTACTTC
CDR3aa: CASSLRRGLYEQYF

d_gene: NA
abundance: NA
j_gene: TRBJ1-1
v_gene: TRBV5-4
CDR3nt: TGTGCCAGCAGCTTACGAGGCAATATGAACACTGAAGCTTTCTTT
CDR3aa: CASSLRGNMNTEAFF

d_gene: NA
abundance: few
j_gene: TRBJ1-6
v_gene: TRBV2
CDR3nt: TGTGCCAGCAGTGAAAATTCAGGGATTAATTCACCCCTCCACTTT
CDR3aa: CASSENSGINSPLHF

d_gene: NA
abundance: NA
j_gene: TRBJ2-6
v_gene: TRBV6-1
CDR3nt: TGTGCCAGCAGTGAACTAGGAGCTGGGGCCAACGTCCTGACTTTC
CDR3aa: CASSELGAGANVLTF

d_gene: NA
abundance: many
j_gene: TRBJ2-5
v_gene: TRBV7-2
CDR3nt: TGTGCCAGCAGCTTGAGGGTGGGGCAAGAGACCCAGTACTTC
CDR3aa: CASSLRVGQETQYF

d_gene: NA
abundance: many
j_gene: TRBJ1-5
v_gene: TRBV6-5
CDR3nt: TGTGCCAGCGGGGAAGAGTATCAGCCCCAGCATTTT
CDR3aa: CASGEEYQPQHF

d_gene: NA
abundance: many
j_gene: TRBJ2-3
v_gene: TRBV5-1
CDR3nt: TGCGCCAGCAGCCAGGGGTACAACGCAGATACGCAGTATTTT
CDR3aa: CASSQGYNADTQYF

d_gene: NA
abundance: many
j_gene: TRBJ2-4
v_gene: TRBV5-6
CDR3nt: TGTGCCAGCAGCTTGGATCGGGCTGGGATAGCCAAAAACATTCAGTACTTC
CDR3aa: CASSLDRAGIAKNIQYF

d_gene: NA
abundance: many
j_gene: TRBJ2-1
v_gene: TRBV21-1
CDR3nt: TGTGCCAGCAGCAAAGATGGTAAGCGATACAATGAGCAGTTCTTC
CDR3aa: CASSKDGKRYNEQFF

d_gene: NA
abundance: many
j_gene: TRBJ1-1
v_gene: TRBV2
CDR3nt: TGTGCCAGCAGTGAGGAGGGGCTGGGGACTGAAGCTTTCTTT
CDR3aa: CASSEEGLGTEAFF

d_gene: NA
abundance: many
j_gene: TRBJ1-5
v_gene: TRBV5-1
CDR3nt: TGCGCCAGCAGCTTGGGGGAGAATCAGCCCCAGCATTTT
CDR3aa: CASSLGENQPQHF

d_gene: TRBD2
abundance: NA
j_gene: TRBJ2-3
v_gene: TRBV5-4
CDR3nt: TGTGCCAGCAGCTACCGACTAGCGGTTAGCACAGATACGCAGTATTTT
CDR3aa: CASSYRLAVSTDTQYF

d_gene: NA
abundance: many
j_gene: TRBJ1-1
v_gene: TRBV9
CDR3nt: TGTGCCAGCAGCGCTAAGGGATCGGGCACTGAAGCTTTCTTT
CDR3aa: CASSAKGSGTEAFF

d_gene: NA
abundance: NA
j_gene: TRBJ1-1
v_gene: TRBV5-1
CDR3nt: TGCGCCAGCAACAAGGGAAGCACTGAAGCTTTCTTT
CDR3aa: CASNKGSTEAFF

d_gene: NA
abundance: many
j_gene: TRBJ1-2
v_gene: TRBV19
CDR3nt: TGTGCCAGTAGGGGACAATCGCGTGGCTATGGCTACACCTTC
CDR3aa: CASRGQSRGYGYTF

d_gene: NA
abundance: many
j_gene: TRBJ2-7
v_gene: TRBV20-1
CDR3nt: TGCAGTGCTAGAGAGGTCTCGGGGGCGCGGTACGAGCAGTACTTC
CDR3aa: CSAREVSGARYEQYF

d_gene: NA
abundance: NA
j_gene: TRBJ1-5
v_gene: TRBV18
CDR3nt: TGTGCCAGCTCACCAAACTTGCGACAGCACAATCAGCCCCAGCATTTT
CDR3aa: CASSPNLRQHNQPQHF

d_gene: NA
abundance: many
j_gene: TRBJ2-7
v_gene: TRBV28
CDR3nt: TGTGCCAGCAGTTTACCCTGGGGCCAGGCATCCTACGAGCAGTACTTC
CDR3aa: CASSLPWGQASYEQYF

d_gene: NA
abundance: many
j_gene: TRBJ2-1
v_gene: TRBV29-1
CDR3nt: TGCAGCGGTGCCGATACAGGGTTCTATGAGCAGTTCTTC
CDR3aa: CSGADTGFYEQFF

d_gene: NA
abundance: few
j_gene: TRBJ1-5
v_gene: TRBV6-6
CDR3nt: TGTGCCAGCAGTCAAAAGACAGAACCCAATCAGCCCCAGCATTTT
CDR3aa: CASSQKTEPNQPQHF

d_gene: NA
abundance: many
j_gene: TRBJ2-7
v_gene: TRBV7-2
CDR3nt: TGTGCCAGCAGCTTAGTGGCAGGCTACGAGCAGTACTTC
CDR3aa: CASSLVAGYEQYF

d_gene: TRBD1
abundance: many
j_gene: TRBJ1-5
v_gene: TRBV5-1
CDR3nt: TGCGCCAGCAGTCAGATGAGACAGGGTTGGCAGCCCCAGCATTTT
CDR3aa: CASSQMRQGWQPQHF

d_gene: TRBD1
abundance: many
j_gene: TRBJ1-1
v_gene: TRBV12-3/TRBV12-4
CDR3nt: TGTGCCAGCAGTCGGATGACAGGGGGGAATGAAGCTTTCTTT
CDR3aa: CASSRMTGGNEAFF

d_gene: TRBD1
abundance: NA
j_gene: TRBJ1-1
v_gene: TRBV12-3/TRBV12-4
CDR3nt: TGTGCCAGCAGACCTACAGGGGCCGCCTTTAACACTGAAGCTTTCTTT
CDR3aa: CASRPTGAAFNTEAFF

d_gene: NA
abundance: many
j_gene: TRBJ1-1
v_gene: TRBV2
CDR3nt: TGTGCCAGTACCTTTCTCGGCCATGGCGCTGAAGCTTTCTTT
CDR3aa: CASTFLGHGAEAFF

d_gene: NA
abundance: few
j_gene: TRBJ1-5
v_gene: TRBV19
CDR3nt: TGTGCCAGTAGTATGTGGTCCAGGCCTAATCAGCCCCAGCATTTT
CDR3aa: CASSMWSRPNQPQHF

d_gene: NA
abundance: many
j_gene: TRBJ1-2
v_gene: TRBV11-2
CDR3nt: TGTGCCAGCAGCTCCCTGGGAGGGAAAAGATATGGCTACACCTTC
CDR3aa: CASSSLGGKRYGYTF